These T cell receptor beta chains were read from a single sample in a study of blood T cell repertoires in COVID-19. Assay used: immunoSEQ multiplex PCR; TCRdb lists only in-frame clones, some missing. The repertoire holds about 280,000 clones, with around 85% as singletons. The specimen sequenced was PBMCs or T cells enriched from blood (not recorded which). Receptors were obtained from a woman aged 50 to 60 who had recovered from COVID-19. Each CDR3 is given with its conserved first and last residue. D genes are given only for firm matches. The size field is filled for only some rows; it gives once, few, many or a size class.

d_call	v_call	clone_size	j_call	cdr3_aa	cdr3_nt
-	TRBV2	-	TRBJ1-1	CASSLGLEVEAFF	TGTGCCAGCAGCTTGGGACTCGAAGTTGAAGCTTTCTTT
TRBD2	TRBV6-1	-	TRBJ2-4	CASSELGLAGGNIQYF	TGTGCCAGCAGTGAATTGGGACTAGCGGGGGGAAACATTCAGTACTTC
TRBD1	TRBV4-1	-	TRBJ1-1	CASSQKGGEGRGLWVTEAFF	TGCGCCAGCAGCCAAAAAGGGGGAGAAGGCAGGGGGCTTTGGGTCACTGAAGCTTTCTTT
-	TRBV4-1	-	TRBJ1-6	CASSQDDRRNSPLHF	TGCGCCAGCAGCCAAGATGACAGGAGGAATTCACCCCTCCACTTT
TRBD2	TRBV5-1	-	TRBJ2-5	CASSLVTSGGTAEETQYF	TGCGCCAGCAGCTTGGTGACTAGCGGGGGGACCGCCGAAGAGACCCAGTACTTC
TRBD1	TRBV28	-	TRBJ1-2	CASSPGPGTGLYGYTF	TGTGCCAGCAGTCCGGGTCCCGGGACAGGGCTCTATGGCTACACCTTC
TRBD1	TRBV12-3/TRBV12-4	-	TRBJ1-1	CASSKDRGAEAFF	TGTGCCAGCAGTAAGGACAGGGGCGCTGAAGCTTTCTTT
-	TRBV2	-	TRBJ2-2	CATTPGHANTGELFF	TGTGCCACTACTCCGGGACACGCGAACACCGGGGAGCTGTTTTTT
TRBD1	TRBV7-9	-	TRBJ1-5	CASSLVAGTGSNQPQHF	TGTGCCAGCAGCTTAGTCGCCGGGACAGGGAGCAATCAGCCCCAGCATTTT
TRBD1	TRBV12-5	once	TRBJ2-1	CASGWGQGVIGEQFF	TGTGCTAGTGGTTGGGGACAGGGAGTCATTGGTGAGCAGTTCTTC
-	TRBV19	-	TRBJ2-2	CASNRNTGELFF	TGTGCCAGTAACAGAAACACCGGGGAGCTGTTTTTT
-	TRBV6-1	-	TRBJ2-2	CASSEGRVGRELFF	TGTGCCAGCAGTGAGGGCAGGGTCGGCAGGGAGCTGTTTTTT
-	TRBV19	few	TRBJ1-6	CASSTKGRGNSPLHF	TGTGCCAGTAGTACGAAGGGCCGGGGAAATTCACCCCTCCACTTT
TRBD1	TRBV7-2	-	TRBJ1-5	CASSFGTGASFQPQHF	TGTGCCAGCAGCTTTGGGACAGGGGCGAGCTTTCAGCCCCAGCATTTT
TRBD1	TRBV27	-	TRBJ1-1	CASSLSYRGWTEAFF	TGTGCCAGCAGTTTATCGTACAGGGGGTGGACTGAAGCTTTCTTT
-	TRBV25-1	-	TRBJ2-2	CASSPDEGFGELFF	TGTGCCAGCAGCCCGGATGAGGGTTTCGGGGAGCTGTTTTTT
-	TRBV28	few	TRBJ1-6	CASSRPDRPLHF	TGTGCCAGCAGTAGACCCGACAGGCCCCTCCACTTT
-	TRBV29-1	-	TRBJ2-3	CSVVRGSDTQYF	TGCAGCGTTGTCAGGGGATCAGATACGCAGTATTTT
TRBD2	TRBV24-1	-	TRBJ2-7	CATSAGLAEGYEQYF	TGTGCCACCAGTGCCGGACTAGCCGAGGGGTACGAGCAGTACTTC
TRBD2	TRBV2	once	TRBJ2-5	CASSWTRRETQYF	TGTGCCAGCTCTTGGACTAGAAGAGAGACCCAGTACTTC
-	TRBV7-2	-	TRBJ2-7	CASSLEPGSVYEQYF	TGTGCCAGCAGCTTAGAACCCGGGAGTGTCTACGAGCAGTACTTC
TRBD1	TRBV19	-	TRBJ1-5	CASRQGRNSNQPQHF	TGTGCCAGCCGACAGGGACGGAATTCGAATCAGCCCCAGCATTTT
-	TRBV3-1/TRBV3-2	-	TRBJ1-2	CASSQEGTRRRYGYTF	TGTGCCAGCAGCCAAGAAGGGACAAGAAGGCGGTATGGCTACACCTTC
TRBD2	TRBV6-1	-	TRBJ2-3	CASSEGLAGATDTQYF	TGTGCCAGCAGCGAAGGGCTAGCGGGGGCCACAGATACGCAGTATTTT
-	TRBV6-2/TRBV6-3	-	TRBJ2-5	CASSYSRAGPQETQYF	TGTGCCAGCAGTTACTCGAGGGCAGGACCACAAGAGACCCAGTACTTC
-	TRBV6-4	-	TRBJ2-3	CASSDSNLAGDTQYF	TGTGCCAGCAGTGACTCGAACCTAGCTGGAGATACGCAGTATTTT
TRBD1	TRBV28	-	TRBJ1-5	CASSSTGTVYQPQHF	TGTGCAAGCAGTTCGACCGGGACAGTCTATCAGCCCCAGCATTTT
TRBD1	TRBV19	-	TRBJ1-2	CASSRDRVRGYTF	TGTGCCAGTTCCCGGGACAGGGTCCGTGGCTACACCTTC
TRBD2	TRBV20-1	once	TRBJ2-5	CSASPLRLAGVETQYF	TGCAGTGCTAGTCCATTGCGGCTAGCGGGAGTAGAGACCCAGTACTTC